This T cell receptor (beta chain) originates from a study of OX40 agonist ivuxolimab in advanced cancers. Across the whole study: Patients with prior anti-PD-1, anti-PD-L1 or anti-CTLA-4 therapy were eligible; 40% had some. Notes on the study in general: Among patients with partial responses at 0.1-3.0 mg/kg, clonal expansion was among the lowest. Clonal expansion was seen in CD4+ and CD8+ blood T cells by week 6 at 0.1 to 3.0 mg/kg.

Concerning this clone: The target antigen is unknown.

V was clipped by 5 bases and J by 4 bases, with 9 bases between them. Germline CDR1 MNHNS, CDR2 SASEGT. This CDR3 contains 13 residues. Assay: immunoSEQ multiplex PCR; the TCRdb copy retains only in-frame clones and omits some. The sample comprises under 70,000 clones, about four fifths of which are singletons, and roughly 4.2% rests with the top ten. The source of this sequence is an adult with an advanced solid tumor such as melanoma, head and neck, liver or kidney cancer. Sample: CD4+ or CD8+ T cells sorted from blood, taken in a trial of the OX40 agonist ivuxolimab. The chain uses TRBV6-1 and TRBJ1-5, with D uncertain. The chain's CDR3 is CASSSDTNQPQHF. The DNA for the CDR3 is TGTGCCAGCAGTTCCGACACTAATCAGCCCCAGCATTTT.